This T cell receptor beta chain came from a study of shared clonotypes between healthy human individuals (dated by TCRdb to 2020 to 2022). For the wider study: The cohort included a few men and a couple of women between 18 and 49 years of age. For each donor, CD4 naive and CD4 memory were each given three plates, CD8 naive was given two plates, and CD8 memory was given one plate. The study deeply sequenced blood TCR repertoires of several healthy adults to estimate repertoire size and the extent of clonotype sharing between individuals. Libraries were prepared and TCR repertoires were sequenced by different laboratories using diverse techniques, in order to increase sequencing depth and limit assay-specific biases. Each donor's leukapheresis produced roughly between roughly 0.9 and 9 billion PBMCs. Paper-wide results and their limitations: Because the study included a small number of donors, the genetic and exposure-history diversity represented was limited. Even with the large sequencing depth, rarefaction of the sorted-subset datasets indicated that sequencing was incomplete. Naive subsets generally had larger estimated clonotype richness than memory subsets did. Sampling was restricted to blood, and TCR repertoires in tissues likely differ from the TCR repertoires found in blood. Sharing across several donors was observed for 4.5% to 6.5% of naive CD4, 3% to 4% of naive CD8, 2.3% of memory CD4, and roughly 0.4% of memory CD8 clonotypes. Clonotypes shared by all four sorted-subset donors showed higher generation probabilities than non-shared clonotypes. Based on pairwise subsampling, the degree of clonotype sharing among donors was expected to be affected by sequencing depth.

The donors were healthy, HIV-negative adults with no recently reported acute infections or vaccinations. Only Caucasian adults living in Nashville, Tennessee, USA were represented among the donors. CD4+ T cells were enriched through magnetic negative selection, after which naive cells were positively selected on CD45RA and the remaining negative fraction served as the memory subset. Blood was obtained by leukapheresis, after which PBMCs were separated by Ficoll-Histopaque density gradient centrifugation and cryopreserved in liquid nitrogen vapor phase. Analytical flow cytometry was used to check the purity and quantity of each magnetically sorted T cell population. Genomic DNA was isolated from every sorted fraction and measured by UV absorbance on a Nanodrop 2000c. Trimmed from V: 3 bases; trimmed from J: 7 bases; junction bases lacking a gene match: 11. As encoded in the germline V gene, CDR1 is SGHRS while CDR2 is YFSETQ. Reading from cysteine to phenylalanine, the CDR3 counts 16 amino acids. Only CDR3 DNA remains: 48 bases, in frame from the first base.

A word on this clone: The antigen it binds to is not known. No base qualities exist here, and no much larger clone lies one base off it.

TCR CDR3 regions were amplified from genomic DNA by multiplex PCR using the deep immunoSEQ assay. Genomic DNA extracted from each cell subset was distributed evenly over all wells of several immunoSEQ 96-well plates, and each plate served as one replicate. For sorted subsets, each replicate PCR was loaded with 200 to 250 ng genomic DNA, equivalent to 30,000 or so T cell genomes. Purified libraries were quantified with a Qubit 3.0 fluorometer, sized on a Bioanalyzer 2100, and re-quantified with the KAPA Library Quantification kit. Each immunoSEQ 96-well plate was sequenced on its own single-read 150-cycle Illumina NextSeq 550 flow cell. The original pipeline was this. The immunoSEQ output contained only junctional sequences without quality scores, so filtering could not match that applied to full-length reads. To assign V/J genes and CDR3, sequences were annotated using PyIR, a Python wrapper for IgBLAST v1.9, with IMGT germline references. Reads were removed for weak V/J assignments (E-value above 1e-6), missing CDR3, stop codons, out-of-frame junctions, or ambiguous translated residues. V3J clonotypes were defined as sequences sharing the same inferred V gene, J gene, and CDR3 amino acid sequence. The percentage overlap between two repertoires was calculated by dividing the number of shared unique clonotypes by the size of the smaller repertoire. Repertoire richness was assessed with RTK rarefaction, the Chao1 estimator, and Recon v2.1 estimates of unobserved clonotypes. For all TCRbeta clonotypes obtained by the gDNA method from a handful of donors, generation probabilities were computed with OLGA. TCRdb stores this immuneACCESS table with in-frame sequences only. Part of the clones is absent; in the studies checked, under half of the shortfall reflects unresolved V genes, and no reason is known for the rest. V and J calls and clone size follow that table, whereas D and trimming were derived from the DNA. The sample has over a million clones on record, roughly 98.5% of them singletons. About 0.35% of the sample rests with the top ten.

Source material: naive CD4+ T cells sorted from blood. The cell subset or site label corresponds to: CD45RA+ positively selected. The sequence derives from a man aged 25 to 40 in good health. The sequence links TRBV5-1 to TRBJ2-1; 9 bases in the junction line up with TRBD2. The DNA sequence reads TGCGCCAGCAGCTCAGCCGGGACTAGCATGCCTAATGAGCAGTTCTTC. Its translation reads: CASSSAGTSMPNEQFF.